This T cell receptor (beta chain) came from a study of shared clonotypes between healthy human individuals. Study details: The composition of the donors was a couple of women and a few men aged 18 to 49. Each donor had three CD4 naive, three CD4 memory, two CD8 naive and one CD8 memory plate.

The count of this clone is one. Its antigen remains unknown. Study outcomes and limitations: Shared clonotypes across all four donors exceeded non-shared ones in generation probability. Deeper or shallower sequencing was expected to change how clonotypes are shared among donors.

CDR1 MDHEN and CDR2 SYDVKM come from the germline V gene. Trimming removed 6 bases at V and 7 bases at J, with 18 bases between. This CDR3 region has 14 residues. The method was immunoSEQ multiplex PCR; TCRdb's version includes in-frame clones alone and lacks a portion of them. Seen here are about 2.3 million clones, under 95% observed once, and the top ten hold 0.37%. V and J are TRBV28 and TRBJ1-2; a possible D gene is TRBD1 (6 bases). This TCR came from a man younger than 30 in good health. Some clones in this sample may be carry-over from other donors' samples. Sequenced sample: naive CD4+ T cells from PBMCs. Specified subset: CD45RA+ positively selected. CDR3 sequence (DNA): TGTGCCAGCAGAAACCGGGACACCCTCGGTGGCTACACCTTC. Protein product: CASRNRDTLGGYTF.